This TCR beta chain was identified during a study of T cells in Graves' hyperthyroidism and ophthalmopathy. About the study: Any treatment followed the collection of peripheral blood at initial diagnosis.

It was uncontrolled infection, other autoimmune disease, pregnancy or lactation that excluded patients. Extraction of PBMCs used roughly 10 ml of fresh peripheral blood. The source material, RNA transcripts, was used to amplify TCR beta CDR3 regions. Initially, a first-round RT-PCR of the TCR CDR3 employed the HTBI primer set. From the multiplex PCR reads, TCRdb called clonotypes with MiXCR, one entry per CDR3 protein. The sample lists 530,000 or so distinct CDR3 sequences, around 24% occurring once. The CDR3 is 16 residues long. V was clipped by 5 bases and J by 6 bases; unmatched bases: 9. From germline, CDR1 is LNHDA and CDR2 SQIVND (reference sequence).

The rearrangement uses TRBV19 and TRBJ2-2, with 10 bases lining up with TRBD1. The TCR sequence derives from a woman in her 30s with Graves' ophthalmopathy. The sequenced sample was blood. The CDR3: CASSAFSGQGAGELFF. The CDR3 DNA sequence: TGTGCCAGTAGTGCATTCTCAGGACAGGGGGCCGGGGAGCTGTTTTTT.